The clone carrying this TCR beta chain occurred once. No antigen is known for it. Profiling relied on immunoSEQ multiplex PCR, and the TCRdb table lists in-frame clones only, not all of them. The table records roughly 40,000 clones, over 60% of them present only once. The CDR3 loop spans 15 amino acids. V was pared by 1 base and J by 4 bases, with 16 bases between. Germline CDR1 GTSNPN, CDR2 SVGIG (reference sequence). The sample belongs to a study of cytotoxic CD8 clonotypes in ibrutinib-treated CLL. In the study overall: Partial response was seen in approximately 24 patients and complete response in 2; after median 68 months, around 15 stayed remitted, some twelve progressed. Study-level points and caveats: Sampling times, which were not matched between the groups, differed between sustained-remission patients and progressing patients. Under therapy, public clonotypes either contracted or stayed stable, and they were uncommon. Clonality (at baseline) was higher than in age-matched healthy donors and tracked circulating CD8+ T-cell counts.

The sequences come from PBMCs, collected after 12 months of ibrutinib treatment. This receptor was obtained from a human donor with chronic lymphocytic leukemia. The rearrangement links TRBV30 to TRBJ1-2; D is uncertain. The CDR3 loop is CAWSGPGQTPYGYTF. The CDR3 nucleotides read TGTGCCTGGAGTGGGCCCGGGCAAACCCCCTATGGCTACACCTTC. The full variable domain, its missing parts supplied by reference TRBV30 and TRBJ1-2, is SQTIHQWPATLVQPVGSPLSLECTVEGTSNPNLYWYRQAAGRGLQLLFYSVGIGQISSEVPQNLSASRPQDRQFILSSKKLLLSDSGFYLCAWSGPGQTPYGYTFGSGTRLTVV.